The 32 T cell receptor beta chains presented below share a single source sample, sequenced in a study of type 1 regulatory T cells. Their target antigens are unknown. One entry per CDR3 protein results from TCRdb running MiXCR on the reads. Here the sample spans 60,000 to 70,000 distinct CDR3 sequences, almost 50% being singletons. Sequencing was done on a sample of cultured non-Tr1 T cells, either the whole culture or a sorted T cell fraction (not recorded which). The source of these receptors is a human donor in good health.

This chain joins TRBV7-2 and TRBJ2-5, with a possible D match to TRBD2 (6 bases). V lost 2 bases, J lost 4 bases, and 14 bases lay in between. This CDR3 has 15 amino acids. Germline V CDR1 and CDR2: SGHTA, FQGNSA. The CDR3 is CASSLFQDYPETQYF. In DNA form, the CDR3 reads TGTGCCAGCAGCTTATTTCAGGACTACCCAGAGACCCAGTACTTC.

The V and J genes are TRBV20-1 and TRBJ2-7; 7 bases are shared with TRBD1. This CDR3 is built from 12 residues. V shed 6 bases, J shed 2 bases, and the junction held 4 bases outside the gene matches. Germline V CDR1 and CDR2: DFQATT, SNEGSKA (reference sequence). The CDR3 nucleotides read TGCAGTGCGGGACAGAACGCCTACGAGCAGTACTTC. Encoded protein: CSAGQNAYEQYF.

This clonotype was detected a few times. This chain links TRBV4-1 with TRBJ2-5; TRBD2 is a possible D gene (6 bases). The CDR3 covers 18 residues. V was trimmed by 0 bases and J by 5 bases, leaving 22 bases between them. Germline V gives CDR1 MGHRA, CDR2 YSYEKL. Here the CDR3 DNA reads TGCGCCAGCAGCCAAGATCGGTTTCGTGGGGGAGGCAGGGAGACCCAGTACTTC. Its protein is CASSQDRFRGGGRETQYF.

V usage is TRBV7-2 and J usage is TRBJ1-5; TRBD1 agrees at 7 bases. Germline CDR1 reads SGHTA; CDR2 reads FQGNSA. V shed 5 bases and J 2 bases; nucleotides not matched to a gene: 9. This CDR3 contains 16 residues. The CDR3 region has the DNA TGTGCCAGCAGCACTGCCTCCGGGACAGGCAATCAGCCCCAGCATTTT. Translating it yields CASSTASGTGNQPQHF.

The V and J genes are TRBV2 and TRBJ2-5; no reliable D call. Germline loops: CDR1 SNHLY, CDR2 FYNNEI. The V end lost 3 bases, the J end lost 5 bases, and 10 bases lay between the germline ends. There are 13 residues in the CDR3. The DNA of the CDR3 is TGTGCCAGCAGTGATAACCCCTATGAGACCCAGTACTTC. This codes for CASSDNPYETQYF.

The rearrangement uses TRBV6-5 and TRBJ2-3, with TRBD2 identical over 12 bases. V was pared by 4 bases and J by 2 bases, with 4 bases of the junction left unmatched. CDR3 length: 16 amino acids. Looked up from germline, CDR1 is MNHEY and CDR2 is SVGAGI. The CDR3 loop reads CASSSPSGRDTDTQYF. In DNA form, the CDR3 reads TGTGCCAGCAGTTCACCTAGCGGGAGGGACACAGATACGCAGTATTTT.

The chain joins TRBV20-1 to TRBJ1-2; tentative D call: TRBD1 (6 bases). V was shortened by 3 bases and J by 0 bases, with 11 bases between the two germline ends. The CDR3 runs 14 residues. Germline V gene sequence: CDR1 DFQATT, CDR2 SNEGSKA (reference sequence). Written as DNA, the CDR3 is TGCAGTGCTAGGGGGGACACATCTAACTATGGCTACACCTTC. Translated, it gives CSARGDTSNYGYTF.

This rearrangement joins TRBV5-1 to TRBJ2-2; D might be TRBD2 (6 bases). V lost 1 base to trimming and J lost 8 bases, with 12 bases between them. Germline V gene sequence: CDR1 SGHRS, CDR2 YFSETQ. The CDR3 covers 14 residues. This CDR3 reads CASSLRNLAGELFF. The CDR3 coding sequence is TGCGCCAGCAGCTTGAGAAATCTAGCGGGGGAGCTGTTTTTT.

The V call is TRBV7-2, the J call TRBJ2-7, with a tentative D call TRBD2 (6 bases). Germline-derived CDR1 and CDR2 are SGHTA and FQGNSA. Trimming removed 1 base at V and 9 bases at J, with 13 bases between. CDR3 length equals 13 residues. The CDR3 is CASSLVGGNGQYF. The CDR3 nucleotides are TGTGCCAGCAGCTTAGTTGGGGGGAACGGGCAGTACTTC.

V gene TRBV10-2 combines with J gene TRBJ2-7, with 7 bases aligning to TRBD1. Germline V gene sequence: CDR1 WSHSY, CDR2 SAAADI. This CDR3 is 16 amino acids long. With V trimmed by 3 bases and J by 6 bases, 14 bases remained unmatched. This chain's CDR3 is CASSEWTGLRLGEQYF. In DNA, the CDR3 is TGCGCCAGCAGTGAATGGACAGGCTTAAGGTTGGGCGAGCAGTACTTC.

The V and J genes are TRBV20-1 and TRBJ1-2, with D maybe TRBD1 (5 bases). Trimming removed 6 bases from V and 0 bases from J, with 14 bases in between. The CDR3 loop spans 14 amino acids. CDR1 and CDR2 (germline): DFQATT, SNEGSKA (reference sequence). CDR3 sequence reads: CSAPGTETNYGYTF. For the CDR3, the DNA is TGCAGTGCCCCCGGGACGGAAACTAACTATGGCTACACCTTC.

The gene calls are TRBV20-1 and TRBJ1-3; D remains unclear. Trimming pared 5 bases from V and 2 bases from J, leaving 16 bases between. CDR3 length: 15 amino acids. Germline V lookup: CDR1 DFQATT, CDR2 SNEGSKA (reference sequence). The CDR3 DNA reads TGCAGTGCTCTCCCGGGCAGGCTGGCTGGAAACACCATATATTTT. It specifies CSALPGRLAGNTIYF.

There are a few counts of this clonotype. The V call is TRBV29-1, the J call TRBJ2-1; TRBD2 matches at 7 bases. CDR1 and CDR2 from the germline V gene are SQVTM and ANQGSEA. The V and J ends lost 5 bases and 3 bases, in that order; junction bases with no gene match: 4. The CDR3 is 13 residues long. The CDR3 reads CSVSGKDYNEQFF. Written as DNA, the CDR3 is TGCAGCGTTAGCGGGAAGGACTACAATGAGCAGTTCTTC.

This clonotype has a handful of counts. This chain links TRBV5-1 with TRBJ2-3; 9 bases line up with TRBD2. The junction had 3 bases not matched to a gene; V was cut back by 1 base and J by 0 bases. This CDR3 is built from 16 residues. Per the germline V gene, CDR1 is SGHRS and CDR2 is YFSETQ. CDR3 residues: CASSLQAGGSTDTQYF. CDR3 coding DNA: TGCGCCAGCAGCTTGCAAGCGGGGGGTAGCACAGATACGCAGTATTTT.

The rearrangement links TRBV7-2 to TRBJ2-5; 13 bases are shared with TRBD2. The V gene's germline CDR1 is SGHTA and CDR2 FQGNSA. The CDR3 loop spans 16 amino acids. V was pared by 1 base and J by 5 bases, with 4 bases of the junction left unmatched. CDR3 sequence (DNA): TGTGCCAGCAGCTTAGGACTAGCGGGGGGCCGTGAGACCCAGTACTTC. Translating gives CASSLGLAGGRETQYF.

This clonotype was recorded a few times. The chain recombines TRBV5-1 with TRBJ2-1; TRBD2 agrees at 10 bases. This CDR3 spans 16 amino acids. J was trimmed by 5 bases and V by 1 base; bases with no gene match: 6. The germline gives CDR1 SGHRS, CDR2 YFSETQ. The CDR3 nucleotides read TGCGCCAGCAGCTTGCTTAGCGGGGGGCTCAACAATGAGCAGTTCTTC. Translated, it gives CASSLLSGGLNNEQFF.

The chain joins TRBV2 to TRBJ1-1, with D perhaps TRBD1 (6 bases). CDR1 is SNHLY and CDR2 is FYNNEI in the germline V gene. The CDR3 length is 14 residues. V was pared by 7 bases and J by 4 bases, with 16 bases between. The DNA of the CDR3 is TGTGCCAGCACCGAACGGGGGCGAGGCACTGAAGCTTTCTTT. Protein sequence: CASTERGRGTEAFF.

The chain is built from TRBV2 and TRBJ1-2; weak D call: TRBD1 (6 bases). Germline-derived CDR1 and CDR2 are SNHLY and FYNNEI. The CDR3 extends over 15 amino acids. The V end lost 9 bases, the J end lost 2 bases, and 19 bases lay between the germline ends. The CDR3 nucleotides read TGTGCCAGTAACAGGGAGGTGGGACCGAACTATGGCTACACCTTC. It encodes CASNREVGPNYGYTF.

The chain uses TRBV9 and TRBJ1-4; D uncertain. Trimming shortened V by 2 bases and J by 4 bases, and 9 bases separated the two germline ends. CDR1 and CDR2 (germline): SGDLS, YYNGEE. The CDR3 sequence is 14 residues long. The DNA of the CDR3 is TGTGCCAGCAGCGTTAATCCGGATAATGAAAAACTGTTTTTT. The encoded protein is CASSVNPDNEKLFF.

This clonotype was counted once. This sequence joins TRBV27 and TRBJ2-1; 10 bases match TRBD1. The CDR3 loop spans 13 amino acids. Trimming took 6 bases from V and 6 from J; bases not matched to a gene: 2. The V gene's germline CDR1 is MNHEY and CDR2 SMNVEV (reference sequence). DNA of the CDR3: TGTGCCAGCAGGCGGACAGGGGGCAATGAGCAGTTCTTC. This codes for CASRRTGGNEQFF.

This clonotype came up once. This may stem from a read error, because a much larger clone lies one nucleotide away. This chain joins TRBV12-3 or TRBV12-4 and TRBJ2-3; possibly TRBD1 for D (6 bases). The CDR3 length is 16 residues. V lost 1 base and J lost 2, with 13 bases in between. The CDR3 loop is CASSLDRQGNTDTQYF. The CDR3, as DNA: TGTGCCAGCAGTTTAGATAGGCAGGGGAACACAGATACGCAGTATTTT.

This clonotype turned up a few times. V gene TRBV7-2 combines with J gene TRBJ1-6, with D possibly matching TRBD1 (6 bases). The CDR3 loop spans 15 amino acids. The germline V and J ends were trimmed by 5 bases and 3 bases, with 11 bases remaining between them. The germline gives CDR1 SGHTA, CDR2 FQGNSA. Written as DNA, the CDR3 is TGTGCCAGCAGCCGGAGGACAGACTATAATTCACCCCTCCACTTT. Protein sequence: CASSRRTDYNSPLHF. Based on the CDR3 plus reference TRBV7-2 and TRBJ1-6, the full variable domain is GAGVSQSPSNKVTEKGKDVELRCDPISGHTALYWYRQSLGQGLEFLIYFQGNSAPDKSGLPSDRFSAERTGGSVSTLTIQRTQQEDSAVYLCASSRRTDYNSPLHFGNGTRLTVT.

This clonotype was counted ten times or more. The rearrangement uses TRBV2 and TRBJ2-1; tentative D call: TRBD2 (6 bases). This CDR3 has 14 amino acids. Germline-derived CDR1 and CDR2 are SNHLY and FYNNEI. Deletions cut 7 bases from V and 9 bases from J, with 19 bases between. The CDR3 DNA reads TGTGCCAGCATCCTAGCGCCTGAAGGTGGTGAGCAGTTCTTC. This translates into CASILAPEGGEQFF. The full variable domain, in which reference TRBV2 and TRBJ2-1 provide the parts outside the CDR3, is EPEVTQTPSHQVTQMGQEVILRCVPISNHLYFYWYRQILGQKVEFLVSFYNNEISEKSEIFDDQFSVERPDGSNFTLKIRSTKLEDSAMYFCASILAPEGGEQFFGPGTRLTVL.

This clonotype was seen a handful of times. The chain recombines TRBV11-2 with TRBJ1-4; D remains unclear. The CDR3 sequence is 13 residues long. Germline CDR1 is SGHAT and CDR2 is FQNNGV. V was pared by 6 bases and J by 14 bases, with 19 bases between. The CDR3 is CASSSYPMSGLFF. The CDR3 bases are TGTGCCAGCAGTTCATACCCCATGTCGGGGCTGTTTTTT.

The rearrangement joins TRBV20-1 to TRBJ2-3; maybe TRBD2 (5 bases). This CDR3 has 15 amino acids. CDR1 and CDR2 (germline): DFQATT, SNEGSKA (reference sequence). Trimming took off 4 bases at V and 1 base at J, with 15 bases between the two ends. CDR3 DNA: TGCAGTGCTAAGCTGCCCACCGGGGGCACAGATACGCAGTATTTT. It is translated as CSAKLPTGGTDTQYF.

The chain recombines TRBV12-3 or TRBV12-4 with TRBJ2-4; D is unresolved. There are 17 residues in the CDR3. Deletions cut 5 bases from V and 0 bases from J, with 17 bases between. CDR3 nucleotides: TGTGCCAGCAGTCAAGGGTCTCTCTACCTAGCCAAAAACATTCAGTACTTC. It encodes CASSQGSLYLAKNIQYF.

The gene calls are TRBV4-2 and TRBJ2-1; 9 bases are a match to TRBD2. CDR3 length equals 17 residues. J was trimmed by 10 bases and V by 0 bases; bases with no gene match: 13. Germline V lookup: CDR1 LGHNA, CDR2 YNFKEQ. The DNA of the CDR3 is TGTGCCAGCAGCCAAGATCTGGGCGGGGGGGCTGCTCGGGAGCAGTTCTTC. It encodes CASSQDLGGGAAREQFF.

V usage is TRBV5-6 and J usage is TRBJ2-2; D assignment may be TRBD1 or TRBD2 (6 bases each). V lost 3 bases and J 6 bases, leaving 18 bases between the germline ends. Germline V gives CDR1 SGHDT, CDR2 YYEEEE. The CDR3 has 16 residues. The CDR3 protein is CASSWGAGAVAGELFF. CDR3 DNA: TGTGCCAGCAGCTGGGGGGCAGGGGCGGTCGCCGGGGAGCTGTTTTTT.

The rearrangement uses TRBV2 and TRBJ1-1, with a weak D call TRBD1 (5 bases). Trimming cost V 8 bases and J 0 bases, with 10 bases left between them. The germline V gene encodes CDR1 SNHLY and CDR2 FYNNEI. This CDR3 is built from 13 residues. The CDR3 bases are TGTGCCAGCGGGGCGGTTATGAACACTGAAGCTTTCTTT. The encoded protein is CASGAVMNTEAFF. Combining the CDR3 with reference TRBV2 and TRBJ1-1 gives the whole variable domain EPEVTQTPSHQVTQMGQEVILRCVPISNHLYFYWYRQILGQKVEFLVSFYNNEISEKSEIFDDQFSVERPDGSNFTLKIRSTKLEDSAMYFCASGAVMNTEAFFGQGTRLTVV.

The CDR3 region has the DNA TGTGCCAGCAGCAAGGGACTAGCCTACGAGCAGTACTTC. It is translated as CASSKGLAYEQYF. The genes are TRBV3-1 and TRBJ2-7, with TRBD2 matching 8 bases. V lost 5 bases and J lost 2; bases outside the gene matches: 2. The V gene's germline CDR1 is LGHDT and CDR2 YNNKEL (reference sequence). This CDR3 has 13 residues.

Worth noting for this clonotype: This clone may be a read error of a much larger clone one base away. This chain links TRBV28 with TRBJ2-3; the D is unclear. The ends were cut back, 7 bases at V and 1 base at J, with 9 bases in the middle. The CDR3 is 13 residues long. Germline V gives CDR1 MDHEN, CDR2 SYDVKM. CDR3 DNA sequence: TGTGCCAGCAAGGGCAGATGCACAGATACGCAGTATTTT. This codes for CASKGRCTDTQYF. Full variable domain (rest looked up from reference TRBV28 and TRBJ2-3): DVKVTQSSRYLVKRTGEKVFLECVQDMDHENMFWYRQDPGLGLRLIYFSYDVKMKEKGDIPEGYSVSREKKERFSLILESASTNQTSMYLCASKGRCTDTQYFGPGTRLTVL.

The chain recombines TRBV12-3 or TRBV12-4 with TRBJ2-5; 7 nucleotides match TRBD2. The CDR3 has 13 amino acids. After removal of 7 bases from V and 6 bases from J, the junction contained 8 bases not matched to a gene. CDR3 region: CASTWGGRKTQYF. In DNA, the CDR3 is TGTGCCAGCACCTGGGGAGGGCGGAAGACCCAGTACTTC.